These 13 T cell receptor beta chains were sequenced from one sample in a study of cytomegalovirus exposure and HLA in healthy donors. 13 Jbeta primers and 60 Vbeta primers were used for the PCR. TCRdb's copy holds only in-frame clones and misses some; the assay was immunoSEQ multiplex PCR. Found here are 85,000 to 130,000 clones, around 80% of them singletons; the top ten hold 1.5% to 2%. Sequences were obtained from PBMCs. The source of these receptors is a woman aged 40 to 50 in good health and CMV-seronegative.

The chain is built from TRBV7-3 and TRBJ2-1; 7 bases map to TRBD1. The CDR3 is made up of 12 amino acids. Germline V lookup: CDR1 SGHTA, CDR2 FQGTGA. V gave up 5 bases and J gave up 9 bases; unmatched junction bases: 4. Here the CDR3 DNA reads TGTGCCAGCAGCCCCCCAGGGGGTGAGCAGTTCTTC. Translation: CASSPPGGEQFF.

The chain uses TRBV28 and TRBJ2-5; D remains unclear. V lost 5 bases and J lost 1, with 2 bases in between. This CDR3 region has 11 residues. In germline, CDR1 is MDHEN, CDR2 SYDVKM. The CDR3 DNA reads TGTGCCAGCAGTCGCCAAGAGACCCAGTACTTC. Encoded protein: CASSRQETQYF.

This chain uses TRBV7-6 with TRBJ1-4, with D unresolved. The V gene's germline CDR1 is SGHVS and CDR2 FNYEAQ. The CDR3 is 13 amino acids. With 5 bases removed from V and 0 bases from J, the gap between germline ends came to 4 bases. The CDR3 bases are TGTGCCAGCAGCCTTGCAACTAATGAAAAACTGTTTTTT. Translation: CASSLATNEKLFF.

The V gene is TRBV5-3, the J gene TRBJ2-2; TRBD1 agrees at 7 bases. TRBV5-3 carries the ORF label, with uncertain function. V was pared by 4 bases and J by 6 bases, with 9 bases of the junction left unmatched. The CDR3 runs 15 residues. This chain's CDR3 is CARSPRQGWAGELFF. The CDR3 nucleotides are TGTGCCAGAAGCCCTAGACAGGGATGGGCCGGGGAGCTGTTTTTT.

The V gene is TRBV11-2, the J gene TRBJ1-1, with no clear D. From germline, CDR1 is SGHAT and CDR2 FQNNGV. V was clipped by 2 bases and J by 0 bases, with 10 bases between them. This CDR3 is 15 amino acids long. CDR3 sequence (DNA): TGTGCCAGCAGCTTAATGGGCGATATGAACACTGAAGCTTTCTTT. Protein sequence: CASSLMGDMNTEAFF. Combining the CDR3 with reference TRBV11-2 and TRBJ1-1 gives the whole variable domain EAGVAQSPRYKIIEKRQSVAFWCNPISGHATLYWYQQILGQGPKLLIQFQNNGVVDDSQLPKDRFSAERLKGVDSTLKIQPAKLEDSAVYLCASSLMGDMNTEAFFGQGTRLTVV.

The genes are TRBV12-5 and TRBJ2-3; no clear D. Trimming shortened V by 3 bases and J by 2 bases, and 6 bases separated the two germline ends. Germline V gene sequence: CDR1 LGHNT, CDR2 FRNRAP. This CDR3 spans 13 amino acids. Here the CDR3 reads CASGFRDTDTQYF. The CDR3 nucleotides are TGTGCTAGTGGTTTCCGCGACACAGATACGCAGTATTTT.

The chain has TRBV28 and TRBJ2-7; D gene ambiguous. Trimming took 8 bases from V and 4 from J, leaving 6 bases between them. CDR1 and CDR2 (germline): MDHEN, SYDVKM. The CDR3 length is 10 residues. The CDR3 spells CASARYEQYF. The CDR3 DNA reads TGTGCCAGCGCTCGGTACGAGCAGTACTTC.

This clone has a handful of counts. For the CDR3, the DNA is TGTGCCAGCAGCGAGAATAGCGGGCCAACCTACGAGCAGTACTTC. Its protein is CASSENSGPTYEQYF. The chain couples TRBV11-3 to TRBJ2-7; 7 bases are shared with TRBD2. The J segment lost 2 bases and the V segment lost 5 bases, leaving 9 bases of the junction unmatched. This CDR3 has 15 residues. From germline, CDR1 is SGHNT and CDR2 YENEEA.

The genes are TRBV7-9 and TRBJ2-7; 10 bases align to TRBD1. CDR1 and CDR2 from the germline V gene are SEHNR and FQNEAQ (reference sequence). With 6 bases clipped from V and 5 bases from J, the junction kept 10 bases outside the gene matches. CDR3 length equals 15 residues. The CDR3 protein is CASSPGGQGSDEQYF. Here the CDR3 DNA reads TGTGCCAGCAGTCCCGGGGGACAGGGGTCCGACGAGCAGTACTTC.

The V and J genes are TRBV15 and TRBJ2-5, with 9 bases aligning to TRBD1. With the DNA end fitting TRBJ2-7 better, the J assignment may be wrong. Germline loops: CDR1 LNHNV, CDR2 YYDKDF (reference sequence). The CDR3 is 16 residues long. CDR3 amino acids: CATSLSPGTGRYEQYF. The CDR3 region has the DNA TGTGCCACCAGCTTATCCCCTGGGACAGGGCGCTACGAGCAGTACTTC.

V is TRBV6-5 and J is TRBJ2-7; a possible D gene is TRBD1 (5 bases). CDR3 length: 14 residues. With 2 bases removed from V and 1 base from J, the gap between germline ends came to 9 bases. CDR1 and CDR2 (germline): MNHEY, SVGAGI. This CDR3 reads CASSYGAVSYEQYF. The CDR3 DNA reads TGTGCCAGCAGTTACGGGGCGGTGTCCTACGAGCAGTACTTC.

V and J are TRBV2 and TRBJ2-2, with D perhaps TRBD2 (5 bases). Germline CDR1 reads SNHLY; CDR2 reads FYNNEI. The CDR3 is made up of 18 amino acids. V lost 3 bases and J lost 2, with 19 bases in between. For the CDR3, the DNA is TGTGCCAGCAGTGATGCGGGTAGCGATCCGGCTAACACCGGGGAGCTGTTTTTT. Protein: CASSDAGSDPANTGELFF.

This sequence joins TRBV18 and TRBJ1-2; a possible D gene is TRBD1 (5 bases). The CDR3 has 15 residues. Between the trimmed V and J ends, which lost 5 bases and 3 bases, there was a span of 16 bases. Germline lookup yields CDR1 KGHSH and CDR2 LQKENI. The CDR3 is CASSFQLGVDYGYTF. In DNA form, the CDR3 reads TGTGCCAGCTCATTTCAGTTAGGGGTGGACTATGGCTACACCTTC.